Each of the 12 T cell receptor beta chains below was sequenced from the same sample in a study of blood T cells in healthy people across ages. Sample-barcoded 5' priming and a J-beta primer mix drove a second PCR of about 7 to 11 cycles. TCRdb itself ran the 5' RACE reads through MiXCR, one entry per CDR3 protein. The sample has roughly 800,000 distinct CDR3 sequences, about three fifths seen once. The sample consisted of blood. These receptors all stem from a man younger than 40 in good health.

This chain uses TRBV10-3 with TRBJ2-4, with D unclear. The DNA matches TRBJ2-7 better at its end, which makes the J call doubtful. This CDR3 has 14 residues. CDR1 ENHRY and CDR2 SYGVKD come from the germline V gene. CDR3 protein: CAISHELKVYEQYF. In DNA form, the CDR3 reads TGTGCCATCAGCCATGAGCTCAAAGTTTACGAGCAGTACTTC.

CDR3 loop: CASGAGAVTEAFF. In DNA form, the CDR3 reads TGTGCCTCCGGGGCGGGGGCGGTCACTGAAGCTTTCTTT. The chain joins TRBV6-5 to TRBJ1-1, with D perhaps matching TRBD1 (6 bases). V lost 11 bases and J 4 bases, leaving 17 bases between the germline ends. The V gene's germline CDR1 is MNHEY and CDR2 SVGAGI. The CDR3 length is 13 residues.

Points on this clonotype: An end of the junction does not agree with germline; a read error may underlie this. The genes are TRBV7-7 and TRBJ2-1, with D hard to call. CDR1 SSHAT and CDR2 FNYEAQ come from the germline V gene (reference sequence). The CDR3 extends over 15 amino acids. The CDR3 sequence: CASSQGLDPPNEQFF. The CDR3 DNA follows: TGTGCTAGCAGCCAAGGGCTAGACCCACCGAATGAGCAGTTCTTC. Using reference TRBV7-7 and TRBJ2-1 for the parts outside the CDR3, the full variable domain is GAGVSQSPRYKVTKRGQDVTLRCDPISSHATLYWYQQALGQGPEFLTYFNYEAQPDKSGLPSDRFSAERPEGSISTLTIQRTEQRDSAMYRCASSQGLDPPNEQFFGPGTRLTVL.

The chain links TRBV6-6 to TRBJ2-7; D call uncertain. The germline V and J ends were trimmed by 0 bases and 6 bases, with 6 bases remaining between them. Germline V gene lookup returns CDR1 MNHNY and CDR2 SVGAGI (reference sequence). The CDR3 length is 12 residues. This CDR3 is CASSYSEREQYF. DNA of the CDR3: TGTGCCAGCAGTTACTCGGAGCGCGAGCAGTACTTC.

V and J are TRBV4-3 and TRBJ1-1, with D hard to call. Germline assignment: CDR1 LGHNA and CDR2 YSLEER. The V gene lost 0 bases and the J gene lost 6 bases, with 11 bases spanning the gap. CDR3 size: 14 residues. The CDR3 nucleotides read TGCGCCAGCAGCCAAGATAACTTCTCGGCTGAAGCTTTCTTT. It codes for CASSQDNFSAEAFF.

This clonotype was counted between two and nine times. The chain has TRBV6-5 and TRBJ2-7; tentative D call: TRBD1 (5 bases). The CDR3 extends over 13 amino acids. V lost 8 bases and J lost 3, with 14 bases in between. CDR1 MNHEY and CDR2 SVGAGI come from the germline V gene. In DNA form, the CDR3 reads TGTGCCAGCGGGGCCACGCCGATCTACGAGCAGTACTTC. Translating it yields CASGATPIYEQYF.

The chain is built from TRBV13 and TRBJ2-3; D is unclear. The V end lost 5 bases, the J end lost 4 bases, and 7 bases lay between the germline ends. The germline CDR1 and CDR2 sequences are PRHDT and FYEKMQ (reference sequence). The CDR3 sequence is 12 residues long. The chain's CDR3 is CASSTYSDTQYF. CDR3 bases: TGTGCCAGCAGCACTTACTCAGATACGCAGTATTTT.

This clonotype was counted only a few times. The chain combines TRBV7-2 with TRBJ2-1; TRBD1 aligns across 7 bases. Per the germline V gene, CDR1 is SGHTA and CDR2 is FQGNSA. This CDR3 contains 17 residues. Trimming cost V 1 base and J 9 bases; bases outside gene matches: 15. CDR3 loop: CASSLDGRTGSTIEQFF. CDR3 in DNA: TGTGCCAGCAGCTTAGACGGAAGGACAGGAAGCACTATTGAGCAGTTCTTC.

The J gene is TRBJ2-5, the V gene TRBV25-1; D might be TRBD1 or TRBD2, each matching 5 bases. V shed 8 bases and J shed 11 bases, with 21 bases lying between them. Per the germline V gene, CDR1 is MGHDK and CDR2 is SYGVNS. This CDR3 is 13 amino acids long. The CDR3 is CASGTGTPGEQYF. The CDR3 bases are TGTGCCAGCGGAACCGGGACCCCTGGGGAGCAGTACTTC.

The chain carries TRBV20-1 and TRBJ2-3, with 7 bases lining up with TRBD2. CDR1 is DFQATT and CDR2 is SNEGSKA in the germline V gene (reference sequence). The CDR3 sequence is 14 residues long. V lost 6 bases and J lost 3; bases outside the gene matches: 9. CDR3 nucleotide sequence: TGCAGTGCCCTCCGGGACTACAAAACAGATACGCAGTATTTT. Translated, it gives CSALRDYKTDTQYF.

The chain combines TRBV4-1 with TRBJ2-3, with 9 bases matching TRBD2. This CDR3 region has 18 residues. The germline gives CDR1 MGHRA, CDR2 YSYEKL. Trimming at V came to 1 base and at J to 4 bases, leaving 12 bases not matched to a gene. CDR3 protein: CASSQADSGGGAADTQYF. The CDR3 bases are TGCGCCAGCAGCCAAGCGGATTCGGGCGGGGGGGCGGCAGATACGCAGTATTTT.

A word on this clonotype: The junction departs from the called germline gene at one end, perhaps through a read error. J is TRBJ1-1 and V is TRBV6-1; TRBD1 is a possible D gene (5 bases). This CDR3 region has 12 residues. Germline V gives CDR1 MNHNS, CDR2 SASEGT. Here the CDR3 reads CATRVWDTEAFF. The CDR3, as DNA: TGCGCCACCAGGGTCTGGGATACTGAAGCTTTCTTT.